This TCR beta chain appears in the sequencing data of a study of OX40 agonist ivuxolimab in advanced cancers. This clone occurred once. The CDR3 contains 16 residues. V was clipped by 5 bases and J by 2 bases; unmatched bases: 8. Germline CDR1 reads LNHDA; CDR2 reads SQIVND (reference sequence). Generated by immunoSEQ multiplex PCR, the TCRdb table keeps only in-frame clones and is missing some. The repertoire holds approximately 91,000 clones, with 87% as singletons. This specimen consisted of CD4+ or CD8+ T cells sorted from blood, obtained in a trial of the OX40 agonist ivuxolimab. The chain has TRBV19 and TRBJ2-1, with 8 bases fitting TRBD1. The receptor's source is an adult with an advanced solid tumor such as melanoma, head and neck, liver or kidney cancer. CDR3 in amino acids: CASSPPGQGAYNEQFF. CDR3 coding DNA: TGTGCCAGTAGTCCTCCCGGACAGGGAGCCTACAATGAGCAGTTCTTC.